The 8 T cell receptor beta chains below all came from one sample that was sequenced in a study of T cell therapy after organ transplantation. These receptors have no known antigen. Time point meaning: 4-8 weeks after completion of therapy. Only in-frame clones appear in the TCRdb table, and some are missing; sequencing was by immunoSEQ multiplex PCR. The sample includes approximately 20,000 clones, around 81% of them seen just once. The sample consisted of CD8+ T cells from blood, taken after autologous CMV-specific T cell therapy. The receptors derive from a human patient who had received a solid organ transplant and had CMV disease. Some T cells may originate from the graft donor.

The chain joins TRBV5-6 to TRBJ2-2; the D gene could be TRBD1 or TRBD2 (5 bases each). This CDR3 spans 15 amino acids. CDR1 and CDR2 from the germline V gene are SGHDT and YYEEEE. The V end was cut by 4 bases, the J end by 3 bases, with 13 bases between. CDR3 in DNA: TGTGCCAGCAGCGCCCGGGACGTTCACACCGGGGAGCTGTTTTTT. Protein sequence: CASSARDVHTGELFF.

The chain uses TRBV6-6 and TRBJ2-7, with 10 bases aligning to TRBD1. This CDR3 is 15 amino acids long. Per germline, CDR1 MNHNY and CDR2 SVGAGI (reference sequence). With V trimmed by 0 bases and J by 6 bases, 5 bases remained unmatched. CDR3 sequence (DNA): TGTGCCAGCAGTTACTCGGGGACAGGGGCCGTCGAGCAGTACTTC. This translates into CASSYSGTGAVEQYF.

The chain uses TRBV5-1 and TRBJ2-1; D unclear. The length of the CDR3 is 13 residues. V dropped 2 bases and J dropped 5 bases, with 8 bases sitting between them. The germline CDR1 and CDR2 sequences are SGHRS and YFSETQ. This chain's CDR3 is CASSFMGNNEQFF. In DNA form, the CDR3 reads TGCGCCAGCAGCTTTATGGGCAACAATGAGCAGTTCTTC.

This chain uses TRBV5-1 with TRBJ2-7; 7 nucleotides line up with TRBD1. The CDR3 is 15 residues long. Germline trimming cut 4 bases from V and 4 bases from J; bases unmatched to any gene: 11. Germline V gene data show CDR1 as SGHRS and CDR2 as YFSETQ. The CDR3 region has the DNA TGCGCCAGCAGCCCCGAGACAGGGTCCATGTACGAGCAGTACTTC. It encodes CASSPETGSMYEQYF.

The V gene is TRBV6-4, the J gene TRBJ2-1; a weak D match, TRBD2 (6 bases). Trimming shortened V by 4 bases and J by 7 bases, and 17 bases separated the two germline ends. The germline CDR1 and CDR2 sequences are MRHNA and SNTAGT. The CDR3 extends over 15 amino acids. The chain's CDR3 is CASSATPEGQNEQFF. CDR3 coding DNA: TGTGCCAGCAGTGCCACTCCGGAGGGCCAAAATGAGCAGTTCTTC.

This chain connects TRBV19 to TRBJ1-2; tentatively, D is TRBD1 (5 bases). The germline V gene has CDR1 LNHDA and CDR2 SQIVND (reference sequence). V gave up 7 bases and J gave up 4 bases, with 13 bases separating them. The CDR3 contains 13 residues. The CDR3 is CASKVQGFYGYTF. The CDR3 DNA is TGTGCCAGTAAGGTCCAGGGTTTCTATGGCTACACCTTC.

This chain joins TRBV11-2 and TRBJ2-7, with D perhaps being TRBD1 or TRBD2 (5 bases each). This CDR3 is built from 17 residues. Germline CDR1 and CDR2: SGHAT and FQNNGV. Trimming stripped 3 bases from V and 2 bases from J, with 20 bases between. The CDR3 coding sequence is TGTGCCAGCAGCTTTCCCTTCGAGGGGTCGACGACCTACGAGCAGTACTTC. Translation gives CASSFPFEGSTTYEQYF.

The chain links TRBV19 to TRBJ2-5; 12 bases line up with TRBD1. The CDR3 is 16 amino acids. Germline assignment: CDR1 LNHDA and CDR2 SQIVND (reference sequence). The V gene end was trimmed by 5 bases and the J gene end by 5 bases; junction bases not matched to a gene: 9. CDR3 in amino acids: CASSAGTGGDQETQYF. CDR3 in DNA: TGTGCCAGTAGTGCCGGGACAGGGGGCGATCAGGAGACCCAGTACTTC.